The 2 T cell receptor beta chains below come from one sample, sequenced in a study of T cell repertoires in cytomegalovirus infection. TCRdb re-called the reads through MiXCR, storing one row per CDR3 protein. This repertoire shows 60,000 to 80,000 distinct CDR3 sequences, over 20% found once; its top ten account for 65% to 75%. Which antigens these TCRs recognize remains unknown. The sequenced sample was CD8+ T cells from cultured PBMCs, obtained from culture after CMV antigen stimulation. These receptors originate from a human donor in good health (CMV status not recorded). Some clones in this sample may be carry-over from other donors' samples.

The gene calls are TRBV7-8 and TRBJ1-4; D uncertain. The CDR3 runs 16 residues. V was pared by 4 bases and J by 0 bases, with 12 bases between. Germline lookup yields CDR1 SGHVS and CDR2 FQNEAQ. The CDR3 sequence is CASSSPEGATNEKLFF. The CDR3 DNA sequence: TGTGCCAGCAGCTCTCCCGAAGGTGCAACTAATGAAAAACTGTTTTTT.

The chain joins TRBV7-9 to TRBJ1-2; no clear D. V dropped 0 bases and J dropped 4 bases, with 6 bases sitting between them. The length of the CDR3 is 13 residues. The V gene's germline CDR1 is SEHNR and CDR2 FQNEAQ (reference sequence). Here the CDR3 DNA reads TGTGCCAGCAGCTTAGCTGGCATCTATGGCTACACCTTC. Its protein is CASSLAGIYGYTF.